This entry lists 8 T cell receptor beta chains sequenced from one sample in a study of shared clonotypes between healthy human individuals. The repertoire was sequenced with immunoSEQ multiplex PCR; TCRdb's copy has only in-frame clones and lacks some. The profile shows 650,000 to 750,000 clones, about three quarters of them singletons. The sequencing input was memory CD4+ T cells sorted from blood. Subset defined: CD45RA-negative fraction. The receptors shown here come from a woman aged 25 to 39 in good health.

Written as DNA, the CDR3 is TGTGCCAAAAGGGGGGGCGTACGGAATGAGCAGTTCTTC. It specifies CAKRGGVRNEQFF. The genes are TRBV2 and TRBJ2-1; D may be TRBD2 (7 bases). Trimming took off 10 bases at V and 7 bases at J, with 17 bases between the two ends. The CDR3 spans 13 residues. Per the germline V gene, CDR1 is SNHLY and CDR2 is FYNNEI.

This clone appeared a few times. The chain is built from TRBV19 and TRBJ1-1; 7 bases fit TRBD1. V shed 9 bases, J shed 0 bases, and the junction held 4 bases outside the gene matches. The CDR3 sequence is 13 residues long. Germline CDR1 reads LNHDA; CDR2 reads SQIVND (reference sequence). Here the CDR3 DNA reads TGTGCCAGCCGCGGACAGGTGAACACTGAAGCTTTCTTT. Protein product: CASRGQVNTEAFF.

CDR3 residues: CASSLASGGKTEAFF. DNA for the CDR3: TGTGCCAGCAGCTTGGCCTCGGGGGGCAAGACTGAAGCTTTCTTT. V and J are TRBV7-2 and TRBJ1-1, with D perhaps matching TRBD1 (6 bases). Germline loops: CDR1 SGHTA, CDR2 FQGNSA. Trimming pared 3 bases from V and 5 bases from J, leaving 16 bases between. This CDR3 has 15 residues. Combining the CDR3 with reference TRBV7-2 and TRBJ1-1 gives the whole variable domain GAGVSQSPSNKVTEKGKDVELRCDPISGHTALYWYRQSLGQGLEFLIYFQGNSAPDKSGLPSDRFSAERTGGSVSTLTIQRTQQEDSAVYLCASSLASGGKTEAFFGQGTRLTVV.

A few counts support this clone. This chain links TRBV19 with TRBJ2-7; no clear D. Deletions cut 5 bases from V and 4 bases from J, with 15 bases between. Germline-derived CDR1 and CDR2 are LNHDA and SQIVND (reference sequence). The CDR3 extends over 14 amino acids. The chain's CDR3 is CASSRTSEPYEQYF. The CDR3 bases are TGTGCCAGTAGTCGGACCTCTGAGCCGTACGAGCAGTACTTC. Combining the CDR3 with reference TRBV19 and TRBJ2-7 gives the whole variable domain DGGITQSPKYLFRKEGQNVTLSCEQNLNHDAMYWYRQDPGQGLRLIYYSQIVNDFQKGDIAEGYSVSREKKESFPLTVTSAQKNPTAFYLCASSRTSEPYEQYFGPGTRLTVT.

The V gene is TRBV28, the J gene TRBJ2-7; 9 bases are a match to TRBD2. V lost 3 bases and J lost 6; bases outside the gene matches: 9. The CDR3 is 15 residues long. Germline lookup yields CDR1 MDHEN and CDR2 SYDVKM. Here the CDR3 reads CASSFVSSGTSEQYF. In nucleotides, the CDR3 is TGTGCCAGCAGTTTTGTTTCTAGCGGGACTTCCGAGCAGTACTTC.

The rearrangement joins TRBV7-3 to TRBJ1-5; perhaps TRBD1 as D (5 bases). V shed 4 bases and J shed 5 bases, with 12 bases lying between them. The germline V gene has CDR1 SGHTA and CDR2 FQGTGA. The CDR3 spans 14 residues. The DNA of the CDR3 is TGTGCCAGCAGCTCCCTCGGGGGGGATCAGCCCCAGCATTTT. Its protein is CASSSLGGDQPQHF.

The chain combines TRBV7-3 with TRBJ2-6; D remains ambiguous. This CDR3 region has 15 residues. CDR1 SGHTA and CDR2 FQGTGA come from the germline V gene. Trimming left V 6 bases short and J 4 bases short, with 13 bases between. For the CDR3, the DNA is TGTGCCAGCAGTCTCAAGGGTATAGGGGCCAACGTCCTGACTTTC. Its translation is CASSLKGIGANVLTF.

This clone was counted a few times. The chain combines TRBV5-1 with TRBJ1-1, with D hard to call. Germline V CDR1 and CDR2: SGHRS, YFSETQ. CDR3 length: 15 residues. V dropped 4 bases and J dropped 4 bases, with 17 bases sitting between them. CDR3: CASSPELIRSTEAFF. The CDR3, as DNA: TGCGCCAGCAGCCCCGAACTAATTAGGTCCACTGAAGCTTTCTTT.